This TCR beta chain was identified during a study of metastatic and nonmetastatic thyroid tumors. In the case of this clone: What it recognizes is unknown. Just one base apart from a much larger clone, this may be a read error. This same CDR3 is encoded by further DNA sequences in the sample.

All patients were untreated before thyroid surgery. Trimming shortened V by 4 bases and J by 3 bases, and 15 bases separated the two germline ends. The CDR3 has 15 residues. TCRdb reprocessed the PCR reads via MiXCR. The sample holds some 90,000 clones; roughly 8.6% are singletons and the top ten take approximately 10%. Broader study findings: Significantly higher TCR beta diversity was reportedly seen in malignant thyroid tumors than benign nodules, in blood and tumor.

The source of this sequence is a female donor with papillary thyroid cancer or a benign thyroid nodule (not recorded which). Some clones in this sample may be carry-over from other donors' samples. Sequencing input: blood. The V gene is TRBV12-3 or TRBV12-4, the J gene TRBJ1-1; D is unclear. For the CDR3, the DNA is TGTGCCAGCAGTTCTAGAGGGCTCCGGGACACTGAAGCTTTCTTT. Translation: CASSSRGLRDTEAFF.